This T cell receptor beta chain was recovered during a study of CD8 T cells in Susac syndrome. Germline V gene sequence: CDR1 SGHVS, CDR2 FNYEAQ. The ends lost 4 bases at V and 5 bases at J; junction bases unmatched: 6. The CDR3 covers 14 residues. RNA was extracted with the RNeasy kit, and a quantity of roughly 0.5 to 1 ug was reverse transcribed using random hexamers. Amplification of the TCR beta CDR3 was carried out by immunoSEQ multiplex PCR, which spanned a total of 54 Vbeta and 13 Jbeta segments. TCRdb used MiXCR to reprocess the immunoSEQ multiplex PCR reads, holding one entry per CDR3 protein. There are fewer than 350,000 distinct CDR3 sequences in the sample; about 91% occur only once, and around 0.2% lies in the top ten. Peripheral blood CD8+ and CD4+ T cells were profiled by TCR beta sequencing. The patients who served as multiple sclerosis controls were treatment-naive and had stable or active relapsing-remitting disease that fulfilled the revised McDonald criteria.

The origin of this receptor is a human donor with multiple sclerosis. The chain employs TRBV7-6 and TRBJ2-7; TRBD1 matches at 9 bases. What was sequenced was CD8+ T cells from PBMCs. The CDR3 spells CASSSGQGVHEQYF. CDR3 nucleotide sequence: TGTGCCAGCAGCTCGGGACAGGGTGTCCACGAGCAGTACTTC.